These T cell receptor beta chains were read from a single sample in a study of human T cells and chemical hapten exposure. TCRdb reanalysed the RACE reads using MiXCR and keeps one entry per CDR3 protein. The sample records some 45,000 distinct CDR3 sequences, less than 4.5% being singletons. Source material: whole blood. Receptors originate from a human donor in good health. Some clones in this sample may be carry-over from other donors' samples. Each CDR3 is given with its conserved first and last residue. Each record gives: clone size, V gene, J gene, D gene, CDR3 DNA, CDR3 protein. A D gene is named only where the DNA matches it firmly. A clone size is listed for some rows: how often the clone was seen (once, few, many), or a class if it is expanded.

>few|TRBV28|TRBJ1-5|TRBD1
TGTGCCAGCAGTTCGCCGGGACAGGGGGCACATCAGCCCCAGCATTTT
CASSSPGQGAHQPQHF
>many|TRBV25-1|TRBJ2-5|.
TGTGCCAGCAGTGAATATCAAAGTGCAGGGCGACAGACCCAGTACTTC
CASSEYQSAGRQTQYF
>few|TRBV7-9|TRBJ1-6|.
TGTGCCAGCAGCTTACCCGGGACTTACGGTTCACCCCTCCACTTT
CASSLPGTYGSPLHF
>many|TRBV6-5|TRBJ1-1|.
TGTGCCAGCAGTTCCAATTCTCTGGGCGCTGAAGCTTTCTTT
CASSSNSLGAEAFF
>many|TRBV7-2|TRBJ2-1|.
TGTGCCAGCACGACAGGCCCCTACAATGAGCAGTTCTTC
CASTTGPYNEQFF
>.|TRBV10-1|TRBJ2-1|.
TGCGCCAGCAGCGAAACGCTGCGGAGTGAGCAGTTCTTC
CASSETLRSEQFF
>many|TRBV9|TRBJ2-3|TRBD1
TGTGCCAGCAGCGTCAGGGGGATCGGAGATACGCAGTATTTT
CASSVRGIGDTQYF
>.|TRBV28|TRBJ2-3|.
TGTGCCAGCAGTTTAATGGGTGCGGGATCCACAGATACGCAGTATTTT
CASSLMGAGSTDTQYF
>few|TRBV2|TRBJ2-7|.
TGTGCCAGCACCTCTAGGGAACGGAGGCTCTACGAGCAGTACTTC
CASTSRERRLYEQYF
>few|TRBV5-1|TRBJ2-7|TRBD1
TGCGCCAGCAGCGCCGGACAGGGCGGGATAGGCGAGCAGTACTTC
CASSAGQGGIGEQYF
>many|TRBV7-9|TRBJ1-2|TRBD1
TGTGCCAGCAGCTCGGTAGGGACAGGGCAGGATGGCTACACCTTC
CASSSVGTGQDGYTF
>many|TRBV5-1|TRBJ2-3|.
TGCGCCAGCAGCTGGCAGGGGTCCCCTTCGACAGATACGCAGTATTTT
CASSWQGSPSTDTQYF
>.|TRBV4-1|TRBJ2-4|.
TGCGCCAGCAGCCAACGGGCCCTAGCCAAAAACATTCAGTACTTC
CASSQRALAKNIQYF
>many|TRBV7-8|TRBJ1-5|TRBD1
TGTGCCAGCAGCTTATGGGACAGGGACAATCAGCCCCAGCATTTT
CASSLWDRDNQPQHF
>few|TRBV10-3|TRBJ1-6|.
TGTGCCATCGGGGATTCACCCCTCCACTTT
CAIGDSPLHF
>many|TRBV5-1|TRBJ2-1|TRBD2
TGCGCCAGCAGACGGACGGCTAGCGGGAGTGTCTCCTACAATGAGCAGTTCTTC
CASRRTASGSVSYNEQFF
>many|TRBV5-5|TRBJ2-3|.
TGTGCCAGCAGCTTGGACGGGGTTCCTAGCACAGATACGCAGTATTTT
CASSLDGVPSTDTQYF
>many|TRBV2|TRBJ1-4|.
TGTGCCAGCAGGATGGGGGGGCGCACAACTAATGAAAAACTGTTTTTT
CASRMGGRTTNEKLFF
>many|TRBV2|TRBJ1-5|.
TGTGCCAGCAGTGTGGCTAGGCAAGCTAATCAGCCCCAGCATTTT
CASSVARQANQPQHF
>many|TRBV20-1|TRBJ2-7|TRBD2
TGCAGTGCTACCGGACTAGCGGGGGCCGGTTACGAGCAGTACTTC
CSATGLAGAGYEQYF